The 4 T cell receptor beta chains listed next were all sequenced from one sample in a study of blood T cell repertoires in COVID-19. Method: immunoSEQ multiplex PCR; TCRdb's copy keeps in-frame clones and lacks some. The data show about 270,000 clones, 85% seen once. What was sequenced was peripheral blood. Every receptor here comes from a woman between 45 and 65 years old with active or convalescent COVID-19.

This clone was picked up a small number of times. Written as DNA, the CDR3 is TGTGCCAGCAGCTTAGCTAGCGGGAGTACACTCTACGAGCAGTACTTC. This sequence encodes CASSLASGSTLYEQYF. The chain couples TRBV7-9 to TRBJ2-7; 9 positions match TRBD2. Germline CDR1 reads SEHNR; CDR2 reads FQNEAQ (reference sequence). CDR3 size: 16 residues. Trimming at V came to 0 bases and at J to 3 bases, leaving 6 bases not matched to a gene.

V is TRBV7-2 and J is TRBJ2-7, with D tentatively TRBD1 (5 bases). This CDR3 region has 12 residues. V was trimmed by 3 bases and J by 8 bases, leaving 11 bases between them. Germline CDR1 reads SGHTA; CDR2 reads FQGNSA. CDR3 protein: CASSFSGKKQYF. CDR3 nucleotide sequence: TGTGCCAGCAGCTTTTCAGGGAAAAAGCAGTACTTC.

The chain links TRBV30 to TRBJ2-7; 7 bases map to TRBD2. The CDR3 has 13 residues. V shed 2 bases and J 0 bases; nucleotides not matched to a gene: 1. The germline V gene has CDR1 GTSNPN and CDR2 SVGIG (reference sequence). CDR3 protein: CAWSRGSSYEQYF. CDR3 in DNA: TGTGCCTGGAGTCGCGGGAGCTCCTACGAGCAGTACTTC.

The chain employs TRBV30 and TRBJ1-6; 9 positions match TRBD1. The CDR3 has 17 amino acids. The V gene's germline CDR1 is GTSNPN and CDR2 SVGIG (reference sequence). Trimming took 4 bases from V and 0 from J; bases not matched to a gene: 7. CDR3 DNA sequence: TGTGCCTGGAACGGCGGGACAGGGAGCTCCTATAATTCACCCCTCCACTTT. Protein: CAWNGGTGSSYNSPLHF.